This record concerns one T cell receptor beta chain sequence. This entry belongs to a study of blood T cell repertoires in COVID-19. Germline loops: CDR1 LNHDA, CDR2 SQIVND (reference sequence). J lost 3 bases, V lost 5 bases, and 6 bases had no gene match. The CDR3 consists of 14 residues. Libraries were prepared by immunoSEQ multiplex PCR; TCRdb keeps only in-frame clonotypes and omits some of them. Among about 260,000 clones listed, approximately 89% were seen once. This sequence joins TRBV19 and TRBJ1-1, with 7 bases that match TRBD1. The clonotype was recovered from a woman aged 40 to 55 who had been exposed to COVID-19. Material: PBMCs or T cells enriched from blood (not recorded which). CDR3 in amino acids: CASSPGQSDTEAFF. CDR3 coding DNA: TGTGCCAGTAGTCCGGGACAGTCCGACACTGAAGCTTTCTTT.